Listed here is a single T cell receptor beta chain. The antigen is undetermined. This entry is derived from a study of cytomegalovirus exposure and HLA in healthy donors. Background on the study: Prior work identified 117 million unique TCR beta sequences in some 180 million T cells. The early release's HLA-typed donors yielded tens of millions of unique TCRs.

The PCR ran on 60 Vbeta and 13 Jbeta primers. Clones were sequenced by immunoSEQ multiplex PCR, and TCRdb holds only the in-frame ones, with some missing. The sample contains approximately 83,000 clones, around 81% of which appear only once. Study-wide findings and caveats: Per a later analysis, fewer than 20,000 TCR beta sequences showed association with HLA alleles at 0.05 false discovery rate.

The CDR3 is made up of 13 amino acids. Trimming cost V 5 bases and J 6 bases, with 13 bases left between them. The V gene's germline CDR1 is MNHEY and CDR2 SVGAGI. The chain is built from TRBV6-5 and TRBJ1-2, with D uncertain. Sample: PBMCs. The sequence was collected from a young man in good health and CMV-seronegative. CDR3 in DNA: TGTGCCAGCAGTCCCCGTGACCGGGATGGCTACACCTTC. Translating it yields CASSPRDRDGYTF.